The clone carrying this T cell receptor beta chain was seen more than once but under ten times. The source of the sample is a study of human T cells and chemical hapten exposure. Whole-study context: 2% DPC was applied to roughly 2 cm by roughly 2 cm of upper inner arm skin for sensitization. Upper-back patch tests with 0.01% DPC were read at 6 days.

CDR3 length: 14 residues. Trimming removed 2 bases at V and 0 bases at J, with 8 bases between. From germline, CDR1 is SQVTM and CDR2 ANQGSEA. In TCRdb, the RACE reads were re-called with MiXCR into one record per CDR3 protein. The profile covers roughly 360,000 distinct CDR3 sequences, with roughly 5% appearing a single time and approximately 2.1% taken by the ten largest. Time point: patch test 1, 2 weeks after DPC sensitization. Treatment meaning: therapeutic diphenylcyclopropenone sensitization with weekly scalp DPC. The template was total RNA from unfractionated whole blood. The input for sequencing was whole blood, taken in connection with sensitization to the hapten diphenylcyclopropenone (DPC). The V gene is TRBV29-1, the J gene TRBJ1-3, with D hard to call. The receptor was isolated from a woman in her fifties or sixties with alopecia areata. Some clones in this sample may be carry-over from other donors' samples. Here the CDR3 reads CSVESGFSGNTIYF. CDR3 in DNA: TGCAGCGTTGAATCCGGGTTCTCTGGAAACACCATATATTTT. The full variable domain, completed using reference TRBV29-1 and TRBJ1-3, is SAVISQKPSRDICQRGTSLTIQCQVDSQVTMMFWYRQQPGQSLTLIATANQGSEATYESGFVIDKFPISRPNLTFSTLTVSNMSPEDSSIYLCSVESGFSGNTIYFGEGSWLTVV.